Given below is one TCR beta chain in context. This entry comes from a study of blood T cell repertoires in COVID-19. Looking at the study overall: In each case, the material was cDNA or gDNA derived from T cells, B-cell-depleted T cells, or PBMCs.

Authors' data handling: Reference gene primers were amplified, and this amplification served to estimate nucleated cell counts. Sequencing used immunoSEQ multiplex PCR; TCRdb keeps in-frame clones, though not all of them. V and J calls and clone size are as listed in that table; D and trimming were resolved from the DNA. The sample includes over 600,000 clones, over 80% of them seen just once. Trimming removed 3 bases from V and 8 bases from J, with 13 bases in between. The CDR3 is made up of 13 amino acids. The chain carries TRBV12-3 or TRBV12-4 and TRBJ1-1, with D tentatively TRBD1 (5 bases). The sample taken for sequencing was peripheral blood. This receptor was identified in a woman younger than 30 with acute or convalescent COVID-19. DNA of the CDR3: TGTGCCAGCAGTTTCGCTCAGGGCGGAGAAGCTTTCTTT. Its protein is CASSFAQGGEAFF.